This entry lists 10 T cell receptor beta chains sequenced from one sample in a study of blood T cell repertoires in COVID-19. Measured with immunoSEQ multiplex PCR; TCRdb has only the in-frame clones, and not every one. Of roughly 250,000 clones listed, about 90% are singletons. Sequenced material: PBMCs or T cells enriched from blood (not recorded which). The receptors shown here come from a woman in her 30s with acute COVID-19.

The CDR3 reads CASSLRGTGGLSGYTF. The CDR3 DNA sequence: TGTGCCAGCAGCTTAAGAGGGACAGGGGGCTTGTCTGGCTACACCTTC. The V call is TRBV7-3, the J call TRBJ1-2, with 12 bases identical to TRBD1. Per germline, CDR1 SGHTA and CDR2 FQGTGA. This CDR3 has 16 amino acids. With 1 base clipped from V and 7 bases from J, the junction kept 7 bases outside the gene matches.

The rearrangement links TRBV28 to TRBJ2-5; 8 bases are a match to TRBD1. Germline loops: CDR1 MDHEN, CDR2 SYDVKM. The CDR3 has 13 residues. Trimming removed 6 bases from V and 5 bases from J; junction bases left unmatched: 5. For the CDR3, the DNA is TGTGCCAGCAGCCCCGGACAGGGCGAGACCCAGTACTTC. This gives the protein CASSPGQGETQYF. The full variable domain, completed using reference TRBV28 and TRBJ2-5, is DVKVTQSSRYLVKRTGEKVFLECVQDMDHENMFWYRQDPGLGLRLIYFSYDVKMKEKGDIPEGYSVSREKKERFSLILESASTNQTSMYLCASSPGQGETQYFGPGTRLLVL.

This clone was recorded only once. The chain has TRBV6-5 and TRBJ2-1; TRBD2 aligns across 13 bases. Trimming took 8 bases from V and 12 from J; bases not matched to a gene: 10. The length of the CDR3 is 14 residues. Germline V gene data show CDR1 as MNHEY and CDR2 as SVGAGI. The CDR3 DNA follows: TGTGCCAGCGACACCGGGACTAGCGGGACTAGGCAGTTCTTC. This translates into CASDTGTSGTRQFF.

The chain uses TRBV6-2 or TRBV6-3 and TRBJ2-7; 9 bases match TRBD1. The V and J ends lost 6 bases and 6 bases, in that order; junction bases with no gene match: 6. Germline V gene data show CDR1 as MNHEY and CDR2 as SVGEGT. The CDR3 runs 13 residues. In DNA, the CDR3 is TGTGCCAGCAGCGGACAGGGGCGCAGCGAGCAGTACTTC. Amino acids: CASSGQGRSEQYF.

V gene TRBV27 combines with J gene TRBJ1-1, with a weak D call TRBD1 (5 bases). V was clipped by 5 bases and J by 4 bases, with 17 bases between them. Germline loops: CDR1 MNHEY, CDR2 SMNVEV (reference sequence). The CDR3 is made up of 15 amino acids. The CDR3 DNA reads TGTGCCAGCAGTGTCCTCCCAGGGAAGGGCACTGAAGCTTTCTTT. Amino acid sequence: CASSVLPGKGTEAFF.

The chain is built from TRBV5-4 and TRBJ1-2; D may be TRBD1 (5 bases). The CDR3 spans 13 residues. Germline CDR1 and CDR2: SGHNT and YYREEE (reference sequence). Between the trimmed V and J ends, which lost 0 bases and 2 bases, there was a span of 5 bases. This CDR3 reads CASSLGQNYGYTF. The DNA of the CDR3 is TGTGCCAGCAGCTTGGGACAGAACTATGGCTACACCTTC.

The chain joins TRBV7-6 to TRBJ2-1, with 11 bases matching TRBD2. The CDR3 totals 16 residues. V shed 5 bases and J 2 bases; nucleotides not matched to a gene: 5. Germline CDR1 and CDR2: SGHVS and FNYEAQ. The CDR3 spells CASSLGTSGPYNEQFF. The CDR3 DNA follows: TGTGCCAGCAGCCTAGGGACTAGCGGCCCCTACAATGAGCAGTTCTTC.

The chain uses TRBV14 and TRBJ1-6; D may be TRBD1 (5 bases). This CDR3 region has 15 residues. V was cut by 5 bases and J by 0 bases, with 8 bases left in between. CDR1 and CDR2 (germline): SGHDN, FVKESK. In nucleotides, the CDR3 is TGTGCCAGCAGCGCCGACAGCTCCTATAATTCACCCCTCCACTTT. Encoded protein: CASSADSSYNSPLHF.

The chain carries TRBV11-2 and TRBJ2-2; 8 nucleotides agree with TRBD2. Germline V CDR1 and CDR2: SGHAT, FQNNGV. J gave up 7 bases and V 3 bases, and 10 bases lay outside the gene matches. The CDR3 consists of 16 residues. CDR3 sequence: CASSLLREGRSGELFF. The CDR3 DNA sequence: TGTGCCAGCAGCTTGTTACGGGAGGGCCGTAGCGGGGAGCTGTTTTTT. The full variable domain, in which reference TRBV11-2 and TRBJ2-2 provide the parts outside the CDR3, is EAGVAQSPRYKIIEKRQSVAFWCNPISGHATLYWYQQILGQGPKLLIQFQNNGVVDDSQLPKDRFSAERLKGVDSTLKIQPAKLEDSAVYLCASSLLREGRSGELFFGEGSRLTVL.

This chain connects TRBV19 to TRBJ2-7, with D hard to call. The CDR3 sequence is 14 residues long. CDR1 and CDR2 (germline): LNHDA, SQIVND (reference sequence). Trimming shortened V by 4 bases and J by 2 bases, and 12 bases separated the two germline ends. The CDR3 DNA follows: TGTGCCAGTAGTAATCGAGGAGAGACCTACGAGCAGTACTTC. Translated, it gives CASSNRGETYEQYF.